A selection of T cell receptor beta chains follows, all from one sample in a study of OX40 agonist ivuxolimab in advanced cancers. Some clones are missing from TCRdb's copy, which holds only in-frame ones; the method was immunoSEQ multiplex PCR. The sample shows about 80,000 clones, around 86% of them seen only once. This sample comprised CD4+ or CD8+ T cells sorted from blood, obtained in a trial of the OX40 agonist ivuxolimab. The receptors were sampled from an adult with an advanced solid tumor such as melanoma, head and neck, liver or kidney cancer. CDR3s include the opening cysteine and the closing phenylalanine or tryptophan. The order of the fields is V gene, J gene, D gene, clone size, CDR3 protein, CDR3 DNA. D genes are given only for firm matches. Expanded clones get a size class; other rows say once, few or many, or leave the size out.

>TRBV7-7|TRBJ2-5|TRBD2|.
CASSATSGGSETQYF
TGTGCTAGCAGCGCGACTAGCGGGGGAAGCGAGACCCAGTACTTC
>TRBV4-2|TRBJ2-3|TRBD2|once
CASSQVPSSGVIDTQYF
TGTGCCAGCAGCCAAGTACCTAGTAGCGGGGTTATAGATACGCAGTATTTT
>TRBV18|TRBJ2-3|TRBD2|.
CASSLFRTSGGSTDTQYF
TGTGCCAGCTCACTCTTTCGGACTAGCGGGGGGTCCACAGATACGCAGTATTTT
>TRBV11-2|TRBJ2-5|TRBD2|.
CASSLLSAREGTQYF
TGTGCCAGCAGCTTATTATCGGCCAGGGAGGGGACCCAGTACTTC
>TRBV7-3|TRBJ2-7|.|.
CASSPTPGQNYEQYF
TGTGCCAGCAGCCCGACCCCCGGACAGAACTACGAGCAGTACTTC
>TRBV7-9|TRBJ1-5|.|once
CASSLELYQPQHF
TGTGCCAGCAGCTTAGAGCTTTATCAGCCCCAGCATTTT
>TRBV27|TRBJ2-3|TRBD2|.
CASSWTRTDTQYF
TGTGCCAGCAGTTGGACTAGAACAGATACGCAGTATTTT
>TRBV29-1|TRBJ1-2|.|.
CSVGGSRERDSGGYTF
TGCAGCGTTGGTGGCAGCAGAGAGCGGGACTCCGGTGGCTACACCTTC
>TRBV21-1|TRBJ2-7|.|.
CASSKPTRRGGYYEQYF
TGTGCCAGCAGCAAACCTACTCGGAGAGGGGGATACTACGAGCAGTACTTC
>TRBV7-6|TRBJ2-1|.|.
CASSPEARVVHEQFF
TGTGCCAGCAGCCCCGAGGCGCGGGTGGTCCATGAGCAGTTCTTC
>TRBV10-3|TRBJ1-5|.|.
CASRQTSNQPQHF
TGTGCCTCACGACAGACTAGCAATCAGCCCCAGCATTTT
>TRBV6-6|TRBJ2-7|.|.
CASSFGADEQYF
TGTGCCAGCAGTTTCGGGGCGGACGAGCAGTACTTC
>TRBV6-1|TRBJ2-5|.|.
CASSERPQSRETQYF
TGTGCCAGCAGTGAGAGGCCCCAAAGCCGAGAGACCCAGTACTTC
>TRBV2|TRBJ2-3|.|.
CASSAIGSQDTQYF
TGTGCCAGCAGTGCTATAGGGTCCCAAGATACGCAGTATTTT
>TRBV16|TRBJ2-5|.|.
CASSQSSTLETQYF
TGTGCCAGCAGCCAATCGTCAACCCTCGAGACCCAGTACTTC
>TRBV5-1|TRBJ1-2|.|.
CASSSALDGYTF
TGCGCCAGCAGCTCCGCTTTAGATGGCTACACCTTC
>TRBV30|TRBJ2-3|.|.
CAWENTDTQYF
TGTGCCTGGGAGAACACAGATACGCAGTATTTT
>TRBV5-1|TRBJ1-4|TRBD1|.
CASSDPGQLNEKLFF
TGCGCCAGCAGCGACCCGGGACAGCTTAATGAAAAACTGTTTTTT
>TRBV7-9|TRBJ1-2|.|.
CASSPQTGNGYTF
TGTGCCAGCAGCCCTCAAACAGGGAATGGCTACACCTTC
>TRBV15|TRBJ1-2|.|.
CATSTRTKGGYGYTF
TGTGCCACCAGCACCCGGACTAAAGGCGGCTATGGCTACACCTTC
>TRBV11-1|TRBJ1-2|TRBD1|.
CASSLHVTGDYGYTF
TGTGCCAGCAGCCTACACGTAACAGGGGACTATGGCTACACCTTC
>TRBV6-6|TRBJ2-1|.|.
CASSPANYNEQFF
TGTGCCAGCAGCCCCGCCAACTACAATGAGCAGTTCTTC
>TRBV19|TRBJ1-4|.|.
CASSSQTVGATNEKLFF
TGTGCCAGTAGTTCTCAGACGGTGGGTGCAACTAATGAAAAACTGTTTTTT
>TRBV2|TRBJ1-1|TRBD1|.
CASSGTGVEAFF
TGTGCCAGCAGTGGGACAGGGGTTGAAGCTTTCTTT
>TRBV9|TRBJ2-7|TRBD2|.
CASSPRTSGGYEQYF
TGTGCCAGCAGCCCCCGGACTAGCGGGGGATACGAGCAGTACTTC
>TRBV6-5|TRBJ1-3|.|.
CASSWLSGRGNTIYF
TGTGCCAGCAGTTGGCTCAGTGGCAGGGGAAACACCATATATTTT
>TRBV18|TRBJ2-5|.|.
CASSLAEQETQYF
TGTGCCAGCTCCCTAGCTGAACAAGAGACCCAGTACTTC
>TRBV19|TRBJ2-5|TRBD1|.
CASSMAGQAQYF
TGTGCCAGTAGTATGGCCGGACAGGCCCAGTACTTC
>TRBV19|TRBJ1-2|TRBD1|.
CASSLTGTGALGYTF
TGTGCCAGTAGCCTCACCGGGACAGGGGCTTTGGGCTACACCTTC
>TRBV14|TRBJ2-6|.|.
CASSPDRSLPRSGANVLTF
TGTGCCAGCAGTCCCGACAGAAGCCTACCCCGCTCTGGGGCCAACGTCCTGACTTTC
>TRBV27|TRBJ2-7|.|.
CASRPRGENNEQYF
TGTGCCAGCAGGCCCCGAGGGGAAAATAACGAGCAGTACTTC
>TRBV7-3|TRBJ1-1|.|.
CASSSTVNTEAFF
TGTGCCAGCAGCTCCACAGTGAACACTGAAGCTTTCTTT
>TRBV30|TRBJ1-1|TRBD1|few
CAWRDRMNTEAFF
TGTGCCTGGAGGGACAGGATGAACACTGAAGCTTTCTTT
>TRBV4-3|TRBJ2-5|.|once
CASSPGLQETQYF
TGCGCCAGCAGCCCGGGACTCCAAGAGACCCAGTACTTC
>TRBV5-1|TRBJ2-1|TRBD2|.
CASSSGLAGGEQFF
TGCGCCAGCAGCTCAGGACTAGCGGGGGGCGAGCAGTTCTTC
>TRBV9|TRBJ1-3|.|.
CASSVGQDTALNTIYF
TGTGCCAGCAGCGTGGGGCAGGATACCGCATTAAACACCATATATTTT
>TRBV2|TRBJ1-2|.|.
CASSGGAGGYTF
TGTGCCAGCAGTGGGGGGGCCGGTGGCTACACCTTC
>TRBV6-1|TRBJ2-3|.|.
CASSEALWGDTDTQYF
TGTGCCAGCAGTGAGGCGCTGTGGGGGGACACAGATACGCAGTATTTT
>TRBV5-1|TRBJ2-7|.|.
CASSSAGNYEQYF
TGCGCCAGCAGCTCAGCAGGTAACTACGAGCAGTACTTC
>TRBV5-4|TRBJ2-3|TRBD2|.
CASSFRLAVGTDTQYF
TGTGCCAGCAGCTTTAGGCTAGCGGTAGGCACAGATACGCAGTATTTT
>TRBV7-3|TRBJ2-5|.|.
CASSRRGGETQYF
TGTGCCAGCAGCCGGCGGGGCGGAGAGACCCAGTACTTC
>TRBV9|TRBJ1-5|TRBD1|.
CASSLGTGYSNQPQHF
TGTGCCAGCAGCTTAGGGACAGGTTATAGCAATCAGCCCCAGCATTTT
>TRBV28|TRBJ1-1|.|.
CASSLRPRGIMTEAFF
TGTGCCAGCAGTTTACGACCGAGGGGGATAATGACTGAAGCTTTCTTT
>TRBV5-6|TRBJ1-1|.|.
CASSIPWAVGAEAFF
TGTGCCAGCAGCATACCTTGGGCGGTAGGCGCTGAAGCTTTCTTT
>TRBV5-1|TRBJ2-7|TRBD2|.
CASSVGLAGGLDEQYF
TGCGCCAGCAGCGTGGGACTAGCGGGGGGGCTCGACGAGCAGTACTTC
>TRBV28|TRBJ2-4|TRBD1|.
CASSQQGLAKNIQYF
TGTGCCAGCAGTCAACAGGGGCTAGCCAAAAACATTCAGTACTTC
>TRBV21-1|TRBJ2-3|.|.
CASSKAYVTSDTQYF
TGTGCCAGCAGCAAAGCGTACGTAACTTCGGATACGCAGTATTTT
>TRBV10-3|TRBJ1-2|TRBD1|.
CAITGNRQGADYGYTF
TGTGCCATCACTGGGAACAGACAGGGGGCGGACTATGGCTACACCTTC